This record looks at one T cell receptor beta chain sequence and its context. Its cognate antigen is unknown. These data come from a study of identical twins. Findings of the study overall: For cord blood, abundant beta clonotypes had fewer insertions, unlike memory repertoires, which showed none.

The CDR3 consists of 15 residues. The germline V gene encodes CDR1 SGHVS and CDR2 FQNEAQ. The V end lost 0 bases, the J end lost 4 bases, and 12 bases lay between the germline ends. Each cDNA held unique molecular identifiers, and template switching gave it a universal primer site. TCRdb re-derived calls from the 5' RACE reads in MiXCR, one entry per CDR3 protein. In the table there are 400,000 to 500,000 distinct CDR3 sequences, less than 20% of which are singletons. This clonotype was sampled from a man over 45 in good health. Sample: naive T cells sorted from blood. The chain combines TRBV7-8 with TRBJ2-5, with D hard to call. In DNA form, the CDR3 reads TGTGCCAGCAGCTTAGCGAGGCGAAACGGAGAGACCCAGTACTTC. It codes for CASSLARRNGETQYF. The full variable domain, its missing parts supplied by reference TRBV7-8 and TRBJ2-5, is GAGVSQSPRYKVAKRGQDVALRCDPISGHVSLFWYQQALGQGPEFLTYFQNEAQLDKSGLPSDRFFAERPEGSVSTLKIQRTQQEDSAVYLCASSLARRNGETQYFGPGTRLLVL.